Presented here are 16 T cell receptor beta chains from one specimen sequenced in a study of CD8 T cells in Susac syndrome. Reverse transcription of roughly 0.45 to 1 ug RNA used random hexamers. In TCRdb, the immunoSEQ multiplex PCR reads were re-called with MiXCR into one record per CDR3 protein. In the table there are fewer than 70,000 distinct CDR3 sequences, around 93% of which are singletons. Sequenced sample: CD8+ T cells from PBMCs. The receptors here all came from a human donor in good health.

This clonotype occurred once. DNA for the CDR3: TGTGCCAGCAGTCCCCCGGGGGGATGGGAGACCCAGTACTTC. Protein: CASSPPGGWETQYF. The V call is TRBV12-3 or TRBV12-4, the J call TRBJ2-5, with TRBD2 identical over 7 bases. Germline trimming cut 5 bases from V and 5 bases from J; bases unmatched to any gene: 8. The CDR3 contains 14 residues.

The V gene is TRBV24-1, the J gene TRBJ2-2, with D possibly being TRBD1 or TRBD2 (6 bases each). Between the trimmed V and J ends, which lost 0 bases and 3 bases, there was a span of 10 bases. This CDR3 comprises 16 residues. Germline CDR1 KGHDR, CDR2 SFDVKD. The CDR3 sequence: CATSDLAGDYTGELFF. CDR3 sequence (DNA): TGTGCCACCAGTGATTTGGCAGGGGACTACACCGGGGAGCTGTTTTTT.

V and J are TRBV25-1 and TRBJ1-6, with D hard to call. The germline V and J ends were trimmed by 1 base and 14 bases, with 12 bases remaining between them. This CDR3 comprises 13 residues. Germline lookup yields CDR1 MGHDK and CDR2 SYGVNS. The CDR3 is CASSESVLTALHF. The CDR3, as DNA: TGTGCCAGCAGTGAATCAGTCCTTACTGCCCTCCACTTT.

The chain employs TRBV5-6 and TRBJ1-3; 9 positions agree with TRBD1. CDR1 is SGHDT and CDR2 is YYEEEE in the germline V gene. The CDR3 spans 16 residues. Unmatched junction bases numbered 8, after V lost 2 bases and J lost 5 bases. The CDR3 region is CASSLPTTGGRNTIYF. In DNA, the CDR3 is TGTGCCAGCAGCTTACCTACGACAGGGGGAAGAAACACCATATATTTT.

The chain is built from TRBV20-1 and TRBJ2-3; 10 bases fit TRBD1. Germline V CDR1 and CDR2: DFQATT, SNEGSKA (reference sequence). CDR3 length: 13 residues. The CDR3 here is CSHRQGATDTQYF. For the CDR3, the DNA is TGCAGCCATAGACAGGGGGCAACAGATACGCAGTATTTT.

The chain combines TRBV6-4 with TRBJ2-3; 7 bases align to TRBD2. Germline CDR1 and CDR2: MRHNA and SNTAGT. The CDR3 consists of 15 residues. With 0 bases clipped from V and 1 base from J, the junction kept 1 base outside the gene matches. The CDR3 sequence: CASSDSSGGTDTQYF. In DNA, the CDR3 is TGTGCCAGCAGTGACTCGAGCGGGGGCACAGATACGCAGTATTTT.

The chain's CDR3 is CASSFPQVSNTEAFF. The CDR3 DNA follows: TGTGCCAGCAGTTTCCCCCAGGTGTCGAACACTGAAGCTTTCTTT. This chain links TRBV28 with TRBJ1-1; no definite D call. The CDR3 totals 15 residues. CDR1 is MDHEN and CDR2 is SYDVKM in the germline V gene. V dropped 3 bases and J dropped 1 base, with 12 bases sitting between them.

The rearrangement links TRBV20-1 to TRBJ2-1; TRBD2 matches at 7 bases. Germline lookup yields CDR1 DFQATT and CDR2 SNEGSKA (reference sequence). The CDR3 extends over 16 amino acids. J lost 2 bases, V lost 3 bases, and 10 bases had no gene match. Here the CDR3 DNA reads TGCAGTGCTAGTACCCTTGGGGCGGGGGCCTACAATGAGCAGTTCTTC. Translating gives CSASTLGAGAYNEQFF.

The V call is TRBV30, the J call TRBJ2-1, with 15 bases aligning to TRBD2. Germline V CDR1 and CDR2: GTSNPN, SVGIG (reference sequence). There are 15 residues in the CDR3. Germline trimming cut 1 base from V and 7 bases from J; bases unmatched to any gene: 2. The DNA for the CDR3 is TGTGCCTGGAGTGCCGGGACTAGCGGGGGGAATGAGCAGTTCTTC. The encoded protein is CAWSAGTSGGNEQFF. The full variable domain, in which reference TRBV30 and TRBJ2-1 provide the parts outside the CDR3, is SQTIHQWPATLVQPVGSPLSLECTVEGTSNPNLYWYRQAAGRGLQLLFYSVGIGQISSEVPQNLSASRPQDRQFILSSKKLLLSDSGFYLCAWSAGTSGGNEQFFGPGTRLTVL.

CDR3 sequence reads: CASSPLGLAEQYF. CDR3 in DNA: TGTGCCAGCAGTCCCCTAGGATTGGCCGAGCAGTACTTC. The gene calls are TRBV12-3 or TRBV12-4 and TRBJ2-7, with D uncertain. Trimming cost V 5 bases and J 6 bases, with 14 bases left between them. CDR3 length equals 13 residues.

The chain links TRBV6-5 to TRBJ2-1; 8 nucleotides align to TRBD2. V lost 1 base and J lost 8; bases outside the gene matches: 10. There are 16 residues in the CDR3. Looked up from germline, CDR1 is MNHEY and CDR2 is SVGAGI. The CDR3 DNA reads TGTGCCAGCAGTTACTTTAGCGGGGATTCAAGGGATGAGCAGTTCTTC. Translation: CASSYFSGDSRDEQFF.

This clonotype has more than one count but fewer than ten. This rearrangement joins TRBV2 to TRBJ2-7, with D perhaps matching TRBD2 (6 bases). Trimming removed 3 bases from V and 2 bases from J, with 8 bases in between. The CDR3 is 13 amino acids. Germline assignment: CDR1 SNHLY and CDR2 FYNNEI. CDR3 residues: CASSEWGAYEQYV. CDR3 nucleotide sequence: TGTGCCAGCAGTGAGTGGGGGGCCTACGAGCAGTACGTC.

This chain uses TRBV13 with TRBJ2-5; 7 bases agree with TRBD2. The CDR3 is made up of 15 amino acids. Germline assignment: CDR1 PRHDT and CDR2 FYEKMQ (reference sequence). Losses at the gene ends were 5 bases for V and 5 bases for J; bases not matched to a gene: 11. The CDR3 nucleotides read TGTGCCAGCAGCCGCGGGGACCGGGAGGAGGAGACCCAGTACTTC. Translated, it gives CASSRGDREEETQYF.

The rearrangement joins TRBV6-1 to TRBJ2-6; no clear D. Germline CDR1 and CDR2: MNHNS and SASEGT. This CDR3 has 17 amino acids. Between the trimmed V and J ends, which lost 2 bases and 0 bases, there was a span of 11 bases. The DNA of the CDR3 is TGTGCCAGCAGTGAATTTCGGCGGTACTCTGGGGCCAACGTCCTGACTTTC. This translates into CASSEFRRYSGANVLTF.

This sequence joins TRBV7-8 and TRBJ2-5, with D perhaps TRBD2 (6 bases). The germline V gene has CDR1 SGHVS and CDR2 FQNEAQ. Trimming left V 5 bases short and J 2 bases short, with 21 bases between. The CDR3 is 17 amino acids. The CDR3 region has the DNA TGTGCCAGCAGCCACGGGTGGGCGGGAACACAACAAGAGACCCAGTACTTC. Protein: CASSHGWAGTQQETQYF.

V is TRBV6-5 and J is TRBJ2-7; D unresolved. The V gene lost 3 bases and the J gene lost 2 bases, with 14 bases spanning the gap. This CDR3 has 15 amino acids. The germline gives CDR1 MNHEY, CDR2 SVGAGI. The CDR3 DNA reads as TGTGCCAGCAGTTATTCGCGTACAGTGGCCTACGAGCAGTACTTC. It codes for CASSYSRTVAYEQYF.